The 9 T cell receptor beta chains below were found in one sample sequenced in a study of shared clonotypes between healthy human individuals. Assay used: immunoSEQ multiplex PCR; TCRdb lists only in-frame clones, some missing. Of over 2,000,000 clones detected, 93% appear once; the ten largest clones hold under 2%. CD45RO-negative, CCR7-positively selected cells formed the naive CD8 fraction, excluding terminally differentiated effector memory CD45RA+ cells. Sequenced sample: naive CD8+ T cells from PBMCs. The receptors were sampled from a man aged 18 to 29 in good health. Some clones in this sample may be carry-over from other donors' samples.

The V and J genes are TRBV19 and TRBJ2-1, with a weak D call TRBD2 (5 bases). The CDR3 is 11 residues long. V lost 3 bases to trimming and J lost 12 bases, with 9 bases between them. The germline V gene has CDR1 LNHDA and CDR2 SQIVND (reference sequence). Written as DNA, the CDR3 is TGTGCCAGTAGTATTGGGCTAGCGCAGTTCTTC. It codes for CASSIGLAQFF.

This chain links TRBV10-3 with TRBJ1-2; D remains ambiguous. Trimming took off 5 bases at V and 0 bases at J, with 13 bases between the two ends. The CDR3 loop spans 15 amino acids. Looked up from germline, CDR1 is ENHRY and CDR2 is SYGVKD. CDR3 coding DNA: TGTGCCATCAGTTGGACCGATCAAACTAACTATGGCTACACCTTC. Its translation: CAISWTDQTNYGYTF.

The chain joins TRBV7-3 to TRBJ2-1, with D hard to call. The CDR3 loop spans 16 amino acids. The ends were cut back, 4 bases at V and 0 bases at J, with 13 bases in the middle. Germline CDR1 reads SGHTA; CDR2 reads FQGTGA. CDR3: CASSSLVGSSYNEQFF. DNA of the CDR3: TGTGCCAGCAGCTCCCTGGTCGGAAGCTCCTACAATGAGCAGTTCTTC.

The V gene is TRBV28, the J gene TRBJ1-1; D is undetermined. CDR1 and CDR2 from the germline V gene are MDHEN and SYDVKM. Trimming removed 6 bases at V and 8 bases at J, with 10 bases between. CDR3 length: 11 residues. CDR3 in DNA: TGTGCCAGCAGGTCCGGACGGGAAGCTTTCTTT. It encodes CASRSGREAFF. Full variable domain (rest looked up from reference TRBV28 and TRBJ1-1): DVKVTQSSRYLVKRTGEKVFLECVQDMDHENMFWYRQDPGLGLRLIYFSYDVKMKEKGDIPEGYSVSREKKERFSLILESASTNQTSMYLCASRSGREAFFGQGTRLTVV.

The chain recombines TRBV4-3 with TRBJ2-6; D gene ambiguous. The V and J ends lost 0 bases and 4 bases respectively, with 13 bases between them. Germline assignment: CDR1 LGHNA and CDR2 YSLEER. This CDR3 is 17 amino acids long. The CDR3 loop is CASSQEGFTRGANVLTF. The CDR3 DNA reads TGCGCCAGCAGCCAAGAGGGCTTTACAAGAGGGGCCAACGTCCTGACTTTC.

This clone is a singleton in its sample. The chain links TRBV6-5 to TRBJ1-1, with TRBD1 as a possible D gene (6 bases). The CDR3 contains 13 residues. Per germline, CDR1 MNHEY and CDR2 SVGAGI. Trimming removed 3 bases from V and 4 bases from J, with 9 bases in between. The CDR3 sequence is CASSYTGLTEAFF. The CDR3 coding sequence is TGTGCCAGCAGTTATACAGGGCTCACTGAAGCTTTCTTT.

This chain connects TRBV19 to TRBJ2-7; no definite D call. Trimming left V 3 bases short and J 0 bases short, with 6 bases between. The V gene's germline CDR1 is LNHDA and CDR2 SQIVND (reference sequence). The CDR3 sequence is 13 residues long. The CDR3 coding sequence is TGTGCCAGTAGTATGATTGACTCCTACGAGCAGTACTTC. Protein product: CASSMIDSYEQYF.

The chain combines TRBV28 with TRBJ2-1, with D perhaps TRBD2 (6 bases). The CDR3 contains 17 residues. CDR1 and CDR2 (germline): MDHEN, SYDVKM. The V and J ends lost 5 bases and 5 bases respectively, with 22 bases between them. In DNA form, the CDR3 reads TGTGCCAGCAGTCCCCCTTCTGGAGGGTTTCGGGACAATGAGCAGTTCTTC. Amino acids: CASSPPSGGFRDNEQFF. Complete variable domain (other parts from reference TRBV28 and TRBJ2-1): DVKVTQSSRYLVKRTGEKVFLECVQDMDHENMFWYRQDPGLGLRLIYFSYDVKMKEKGDIPEGYSVSREKKERFSLILESASTNQTSMYLCASSPPSGGFRDNEQFFGPGTRLTVL.

This clone was seen more than once but under ten times. The rearrangement joins TRBV2 to TRBJ1-1; D remains unclear. This CDR3 is built from 12 residues. Trimming shortened V by 10 bases and J by 3 bases, and 12 bases separated the two germline ends. Germline CDR1 SNHLY, CDR2 FYNNEI. The CDR3 sequence: CAIEAFDTEAFF. The CDR3 DNA reads TGTGCCATCGAAGCATTCGACACTGAAGCTTTCTTT.